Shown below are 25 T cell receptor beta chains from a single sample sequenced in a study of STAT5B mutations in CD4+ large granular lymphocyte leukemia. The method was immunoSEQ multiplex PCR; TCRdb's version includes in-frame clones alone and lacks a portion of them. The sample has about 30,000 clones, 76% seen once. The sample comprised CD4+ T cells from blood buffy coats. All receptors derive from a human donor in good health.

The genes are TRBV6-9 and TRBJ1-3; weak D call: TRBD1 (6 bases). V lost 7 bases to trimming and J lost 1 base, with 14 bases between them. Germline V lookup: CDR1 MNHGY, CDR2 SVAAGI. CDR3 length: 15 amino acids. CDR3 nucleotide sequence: TGTGCCAGCACCCGGGGGGGGGCGTCTGGAAACACCATATATTTT. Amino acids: CASTRGGASGNTIYF.

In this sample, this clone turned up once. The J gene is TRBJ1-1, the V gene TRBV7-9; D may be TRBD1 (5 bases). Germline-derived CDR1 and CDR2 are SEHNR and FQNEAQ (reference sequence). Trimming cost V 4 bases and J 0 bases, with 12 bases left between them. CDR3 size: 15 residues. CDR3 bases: TGTGCCAGCAGCTCCCAGGACACGCTGAACACTGAAGCTTTCTTT. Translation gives CASSSQDTLNTEAFF.

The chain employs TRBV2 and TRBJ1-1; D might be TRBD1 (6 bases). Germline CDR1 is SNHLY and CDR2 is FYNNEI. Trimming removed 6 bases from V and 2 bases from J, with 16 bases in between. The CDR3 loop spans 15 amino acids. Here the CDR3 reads CASRLQRGANTEAFF. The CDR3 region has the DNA TGTGCCAGCAGGTTACAGAGGGGGGCTAACACTGAAGCTTTCTTT.

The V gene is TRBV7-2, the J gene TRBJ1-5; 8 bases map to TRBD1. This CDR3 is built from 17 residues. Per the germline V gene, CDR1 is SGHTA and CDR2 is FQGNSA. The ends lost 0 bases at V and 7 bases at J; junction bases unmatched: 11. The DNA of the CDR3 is TGTGCCAGCAGCTTAGCCCCTCCTCAGGGGGCGGGGCAGCCCCAGCATTTT. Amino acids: CASSLAPPQGAGQPQHF.

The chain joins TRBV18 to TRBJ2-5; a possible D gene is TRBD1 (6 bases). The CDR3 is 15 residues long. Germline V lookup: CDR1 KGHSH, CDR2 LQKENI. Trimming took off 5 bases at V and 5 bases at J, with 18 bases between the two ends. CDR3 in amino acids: CASSNLGASSETQYF. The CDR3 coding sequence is TGTGCCAGCTCAAACCTGGGGGCGTCGAGTGAGACCCAGTACTTC. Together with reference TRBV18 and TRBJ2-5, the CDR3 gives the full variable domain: NAGVMQNPRHLVRRRGQEARLRCSPMKGHSHVYWYRQLPEEGLKFMVYLQKENIIDESGMPKERFSAEFPKEGPSILRIQQVVRGDSAAYFCASSNLGASSETQYFGPGTRLLVL.

For the CDR3, the DNA is TGTGCCAGCAGCCGCGGCGTAACGGAACCTCATGGCTACACCTTC. Its translation: CASSRGVTEPHGYTF. The genes are TRBV4-2 and TRBJ1-2; D is unresolved. CDR1 and CDR2 from the germline V gene are LGHNA and YNFKEQ. The ends were cut back, 4 bases at V and 6 bases at J, with 18 bases in the middle. CDR3 length equals 15 residues.

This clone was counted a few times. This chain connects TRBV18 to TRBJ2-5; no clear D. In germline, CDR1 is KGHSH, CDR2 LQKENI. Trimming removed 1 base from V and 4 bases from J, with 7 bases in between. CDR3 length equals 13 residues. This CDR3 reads CASSPLHRETQYF. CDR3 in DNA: TGTGCCAGCTCACCACTCCACAGAGAGACCCAGTACTTC.

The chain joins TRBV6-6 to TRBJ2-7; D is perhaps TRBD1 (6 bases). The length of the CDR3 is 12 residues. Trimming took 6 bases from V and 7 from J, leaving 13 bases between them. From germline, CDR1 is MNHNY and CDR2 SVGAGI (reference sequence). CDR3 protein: CASRSTGGEQYF. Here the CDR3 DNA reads TGTGCCAGCAGATCGACAGGTGGGGAGCAGTACTTC.

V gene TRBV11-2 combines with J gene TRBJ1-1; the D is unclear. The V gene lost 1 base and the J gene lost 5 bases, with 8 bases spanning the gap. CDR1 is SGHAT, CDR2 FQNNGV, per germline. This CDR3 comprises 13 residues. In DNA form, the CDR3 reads TGTGCCAGCAGCTTAGCGTTGGTTACTGAAGCTTTCTTT. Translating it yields CASSLALVTEAFF.

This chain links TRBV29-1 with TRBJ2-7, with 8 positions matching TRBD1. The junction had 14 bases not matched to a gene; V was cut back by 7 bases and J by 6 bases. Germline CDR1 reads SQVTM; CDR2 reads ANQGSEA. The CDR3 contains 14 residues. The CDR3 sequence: CSAGTGGPWSEQYF. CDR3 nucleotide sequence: TGCAGCGCCGGGACAGGTGGCCCCTGGAGCGAGCAGTACTTC.

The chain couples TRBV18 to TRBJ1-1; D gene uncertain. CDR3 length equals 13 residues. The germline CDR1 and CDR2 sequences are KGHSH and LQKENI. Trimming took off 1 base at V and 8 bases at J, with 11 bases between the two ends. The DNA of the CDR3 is TGTGCCAGCTCACCACAGACCCTAACGGAAGCTTTCTTT. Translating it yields CASSPQTLTEAFF.

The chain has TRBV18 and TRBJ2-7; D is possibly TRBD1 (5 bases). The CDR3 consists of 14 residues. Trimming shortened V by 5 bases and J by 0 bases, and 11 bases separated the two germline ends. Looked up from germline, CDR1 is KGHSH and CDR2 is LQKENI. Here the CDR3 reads CASSATASSYEQYF. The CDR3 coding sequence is TGTGCCAGCTCAGCGACAGCGAGCTCCTACGAGCAGTACTTC.

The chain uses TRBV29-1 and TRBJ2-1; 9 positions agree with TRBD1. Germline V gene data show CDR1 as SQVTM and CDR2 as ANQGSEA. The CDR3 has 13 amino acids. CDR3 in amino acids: CSWGTGYVNEQFF. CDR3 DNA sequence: TGCAGTTGGGGGACAGGGTATGTCAATGAGCAGTTCTTC.

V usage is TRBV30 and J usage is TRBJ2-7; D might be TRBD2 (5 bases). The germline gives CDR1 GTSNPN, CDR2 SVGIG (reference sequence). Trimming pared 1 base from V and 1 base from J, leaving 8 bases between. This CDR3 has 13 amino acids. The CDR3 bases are TGTGCCTGGAGTGGAGGGCGTTCCTACGAGCAGTACTTC. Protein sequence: CAWSGGRSYEQYF. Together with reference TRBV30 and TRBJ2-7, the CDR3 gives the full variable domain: SQTIHQWPATLVQPVGSPLSLECTVEGTSNPNLYWYRQAAGRGLQLLFYSVGIGQISSEVPQNLSASRPQDRQFILSSKKLLLSDSGFYLCAWSGGRSYEQYFGPGTRLTVT.

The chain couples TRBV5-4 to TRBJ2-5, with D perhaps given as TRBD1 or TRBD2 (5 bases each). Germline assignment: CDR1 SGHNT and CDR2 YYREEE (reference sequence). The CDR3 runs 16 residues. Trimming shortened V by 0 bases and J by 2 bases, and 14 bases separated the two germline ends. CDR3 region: CASSLAERGDQETQYF. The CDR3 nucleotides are TGTGCCAGCAGCTTGGCCGAAAGGGGAGATCAAGAGACCCAGTACTTC.

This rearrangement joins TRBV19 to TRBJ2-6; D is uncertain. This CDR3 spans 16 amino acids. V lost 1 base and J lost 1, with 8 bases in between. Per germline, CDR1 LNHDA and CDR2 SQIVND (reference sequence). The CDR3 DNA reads TGTGCCAGTAGTATAGCCCAGTTGTCTGGGGCCAACGTCCTGACTTTC. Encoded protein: CASSIAQLSGANVLTF.

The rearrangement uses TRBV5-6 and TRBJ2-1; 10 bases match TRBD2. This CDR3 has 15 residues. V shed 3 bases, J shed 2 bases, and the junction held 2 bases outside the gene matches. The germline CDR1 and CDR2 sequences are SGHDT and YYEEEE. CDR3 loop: CASSWSGGAYNEQFF. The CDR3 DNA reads TGTGCCAGCAGCTGGAGCGGGGGGGCCTACAATGAGCAGTTCTTC.

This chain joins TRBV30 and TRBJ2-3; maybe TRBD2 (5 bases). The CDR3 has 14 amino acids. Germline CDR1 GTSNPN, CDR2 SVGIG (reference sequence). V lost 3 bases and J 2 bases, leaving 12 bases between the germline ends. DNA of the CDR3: TGTGCCTGGAGCATGGACTCCTACACAGATACGCAGTATTTT. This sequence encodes CAWSMDSYTDTQYF.

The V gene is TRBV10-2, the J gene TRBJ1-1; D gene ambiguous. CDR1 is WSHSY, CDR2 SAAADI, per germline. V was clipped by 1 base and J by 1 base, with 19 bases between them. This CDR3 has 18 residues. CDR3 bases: TGCGCCAGCAGTGAGTATGGAGGTCGGAGCCGTCCGAACACTGAAGCTTTCTTT. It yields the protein CASSEYGGRSRPNTEAFF.

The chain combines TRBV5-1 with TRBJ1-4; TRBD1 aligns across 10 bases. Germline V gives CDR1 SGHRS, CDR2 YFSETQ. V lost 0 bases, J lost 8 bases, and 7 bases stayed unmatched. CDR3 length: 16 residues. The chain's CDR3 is CASSLASGTGAEKLFF. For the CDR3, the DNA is TGCGCCAGCAGCTTGGCCTCGGGGACAGGGGCCGAAAAACTGTTTTTT. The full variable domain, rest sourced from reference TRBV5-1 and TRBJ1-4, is KAGVTQTPRYLIKTRGQQVTLSCSPISGHRSVSWYQQTPGQGLQFLFEYFSETQRNKGNFPGRFSGRQFSNSRSEMNVSTLELGDSALYLCASSLASGTGAEKLFFGSGTQLSVL.

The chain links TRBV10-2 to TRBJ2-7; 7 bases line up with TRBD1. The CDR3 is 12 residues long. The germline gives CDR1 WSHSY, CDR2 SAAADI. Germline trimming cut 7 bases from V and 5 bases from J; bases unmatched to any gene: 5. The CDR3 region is CASKRGPDEQYF. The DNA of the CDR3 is TGCGCCAGCAAGAGGGGGCCTGACGAGCAGTACTTC.

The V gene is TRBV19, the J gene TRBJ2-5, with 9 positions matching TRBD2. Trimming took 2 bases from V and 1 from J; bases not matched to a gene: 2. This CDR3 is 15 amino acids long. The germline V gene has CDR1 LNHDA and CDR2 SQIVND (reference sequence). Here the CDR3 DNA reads TGTGCCAGTAGTATACCTAGCGGGACCCAAGAGACCCAGTACTTC. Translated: CASSIPSGTQETQYF.

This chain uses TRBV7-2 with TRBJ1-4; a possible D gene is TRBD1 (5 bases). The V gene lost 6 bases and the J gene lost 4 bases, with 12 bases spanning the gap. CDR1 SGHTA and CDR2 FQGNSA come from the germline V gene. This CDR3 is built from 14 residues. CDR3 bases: TGTGCCAGCAGTAGGGGACGGCTTAATGAAAAACTGTTTTTT. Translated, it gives CASSRGRLNEKLFF.

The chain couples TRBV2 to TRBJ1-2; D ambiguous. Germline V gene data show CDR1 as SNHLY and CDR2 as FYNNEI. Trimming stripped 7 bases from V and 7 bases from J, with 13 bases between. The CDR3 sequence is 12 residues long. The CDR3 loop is CASTLGAGGYTF. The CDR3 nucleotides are TGTGCCAGCACCCTAGGTGCAGGTGGCTACACCTTC.

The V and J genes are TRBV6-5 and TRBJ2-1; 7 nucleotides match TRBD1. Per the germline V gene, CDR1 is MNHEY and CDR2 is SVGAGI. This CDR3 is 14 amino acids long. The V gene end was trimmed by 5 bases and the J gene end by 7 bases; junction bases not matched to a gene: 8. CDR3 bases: TGTGCCAGCAGTCGACAGGGTGTAAGGAATGAGCAGTTCTTC. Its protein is CASSRQGVRNEQFF.